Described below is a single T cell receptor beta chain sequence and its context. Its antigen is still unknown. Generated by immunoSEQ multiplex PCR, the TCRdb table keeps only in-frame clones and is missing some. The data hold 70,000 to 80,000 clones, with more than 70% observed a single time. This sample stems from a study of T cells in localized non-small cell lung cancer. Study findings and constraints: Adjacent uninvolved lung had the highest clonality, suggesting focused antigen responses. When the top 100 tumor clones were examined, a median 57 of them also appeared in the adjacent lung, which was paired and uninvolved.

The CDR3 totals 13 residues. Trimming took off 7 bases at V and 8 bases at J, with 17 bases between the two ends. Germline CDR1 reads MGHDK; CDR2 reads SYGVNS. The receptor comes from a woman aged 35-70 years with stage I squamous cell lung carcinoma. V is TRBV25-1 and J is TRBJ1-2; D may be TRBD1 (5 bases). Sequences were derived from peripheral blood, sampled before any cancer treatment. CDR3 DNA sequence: TGTGCCAGCATGGGGCTGATTGGTAACGGCTACACCTTC. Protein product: CASMGLIGNGYTF.